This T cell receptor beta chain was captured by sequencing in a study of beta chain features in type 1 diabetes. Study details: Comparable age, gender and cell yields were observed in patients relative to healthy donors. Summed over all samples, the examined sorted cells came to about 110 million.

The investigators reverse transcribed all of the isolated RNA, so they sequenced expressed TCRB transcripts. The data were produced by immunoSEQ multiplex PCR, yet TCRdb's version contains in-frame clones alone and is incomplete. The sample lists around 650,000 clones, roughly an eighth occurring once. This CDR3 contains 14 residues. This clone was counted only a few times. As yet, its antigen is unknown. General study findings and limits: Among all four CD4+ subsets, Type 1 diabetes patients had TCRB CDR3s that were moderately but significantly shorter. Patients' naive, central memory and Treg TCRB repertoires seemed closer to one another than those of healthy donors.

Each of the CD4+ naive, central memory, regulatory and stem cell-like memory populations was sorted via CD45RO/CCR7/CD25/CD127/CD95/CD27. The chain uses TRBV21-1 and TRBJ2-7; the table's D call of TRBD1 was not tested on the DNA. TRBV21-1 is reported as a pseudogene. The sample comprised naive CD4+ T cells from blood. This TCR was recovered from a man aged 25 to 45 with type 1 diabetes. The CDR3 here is CASGEGEQGFEQYF. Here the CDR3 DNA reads TGTGCCAGCGGCGAGGGGGAACAGGGGTTCGAGCAGTACTTC.